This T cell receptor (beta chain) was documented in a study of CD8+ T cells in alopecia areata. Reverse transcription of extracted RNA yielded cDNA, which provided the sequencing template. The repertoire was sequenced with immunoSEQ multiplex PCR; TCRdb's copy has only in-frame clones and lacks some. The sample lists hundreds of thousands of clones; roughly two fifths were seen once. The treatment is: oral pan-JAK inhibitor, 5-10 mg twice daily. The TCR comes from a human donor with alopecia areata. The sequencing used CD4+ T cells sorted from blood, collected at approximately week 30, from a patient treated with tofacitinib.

CDR3 protein: CASKGSGANVLTF. CDR3 nucleotide sequence: TGTGCCAGCAAAGGCTCTGGGGCCAACGTCCTGACTTTC. The V call is TRBV7-2, the J call TRBJ2-6; no clear D gene. V lost 7 bases and J lost 0, with 4 bases in between. This CDR3 comprises 13 residues. CDR1 is SGHTA, CDR2 FQGNSA, per germline.